The 14 T cell receptor beta chains in this list originate from one sample, sequenced in a study of T cell responses to AZD1222 COVID-19 vaccine. TCRdb keeps only in-frame clones here, not all; method: immunoSEQ multiplex PCR. In the table there are more than 110,000 clones, around 88% of which are singletons. Here the sequenced sample was peripheral blood, taken on day 0 of AZD1222 vaccination. The receptors originated from an adult in good health.

This clone was observed a few times. This rearrangement joins TRBV30 to TRBJ2-7; D not resolved. Trimming cost V 2 bases and J 5 bases, with 10 bases left between them. The germline gives CDR1 GTSNPN, CDR2 SVGIG (reference sequence). CDR3 size: 12 residues. CDR3 in DNA: TGTGCCTGGAGTCTTGACAAGAACGAGCAGTACTTC. Its translation: CAWSLDKNEQYF. Complete variable domain (other parts from reference TRBV30 and TRBJ2-7): SQTIHQWPATLVQPVGSPLSLECTVEGTSNPNLYWYRQAAGRGLQLLFYSVGIGQISSEVPQNLSASRPQDRQFILSSKKLLLSDSGFYLCAWSLDKNEQYFGPGTRLTVT.

J is TRBJ2-6 and V is TRBV30; D remains unclear. In germline, CDR1 is GTSNPN, CDR2 SVGIG (reference sequence). The V end lost 2 bases, the J end lost 0 bases, and 5 bases lay between the germline ends. The CDR3 extends over 14 amino acids. The CDR3 DNA sequence: TGTGCCTGGAGTCGACTCTCTGGGGCCAACGTCCTGACTTTC. This codes for CAWSRLSGANVLTF. The full variable domain, in which reference TRBV30 and TRBJ2-6 provide the parts outside the CDR3, is SQTIHQWPATLVQPVGSPLSLECTVEGTSNPNLYWYRQAAGRGLQLLFYSVGIGQISSEVPQNLSASRPQDRQFILSSKKLLLSDSGFYLCAWSRLSGANVLTFGAGSRLTVL.

The genes are TRBV5-8 and TRBJ1-1; D might be TRBD1 (5 bases). The V and J ends lost 1 base and 4 bases respectively, with 14 bases between them. The CDR3 runs to 15 residues. CDR1 and CDR2 (germline): SGHTS, YDEGEE. The CDR3 coding sequence is TGTGCCAGCAGCTTGTGGCTGGGGCGAAGCACTGAAGCTTTCTTT. This gives the protein CASSLWLGRSTEAFF.

This chain connects TRBV10-2 to TRBJ2-7, with D tentatively TRBD1 or TRBD2 (6 bases each). V was cut by 6 bases and J by 1 base, with 19 bases left in between. The CDR3 covers 16 residues. Per the germline V gene, CDR1 is WSHSY and CDR2 is SAAADI. The CDR3 region is CASRNAGGGGSYEQYF. In DNA form, the CDR3 reads TGCGCCAGCAGGAACGCCGGCGGAGGGGGTTCCTACGAGCAGTACTTC.

The V call is TRBV5-1, the J call TRBJ1-1; weak D call: TRBD1 (6 bases). Trimming took off 4 bases at V and 5 bases at J, with 18 bases between the two ends. Germline values: CDR1 SGHRS, CDR2 YFSETQ. The CDR3 runs 15 residues. As DNA, the CDR3 is TGCGCCAGCAGCCGGGAAGGGGGGTTTGTGACTGAAGCTTTCTTT. It yields the protein CASSREGGFVTEAFF.

This clone came up a few times. The chain links TRBV7-9 to TRBJ2-1; D not certain. This CDR3 has 13 residues. Trimming removed 5 bases from V and 8 bases from J, with 13 bases in between. The germline V gene has CDR1 SEHNR and CDR2 FQNEAQ (reference sequence). CDR3 bases: TGTGCCAGCAGCCCTAAGTCAAGGGATGAGCAGTTCTTC. It codes for CASSPKSRDEQFF. The variable domain in full, completed from reference TRBV7-9 and TRBJ2-1, reads DTGVSQNPRHKITKRGQNVTFRCDPISEHNRLYWYRQTLGQGPEFLTYFQNEAQLEKSRLLSDRFSAERPKGSFSTLEIQRTEQGDSAMYLCASSPKSRDEQFFGPGTRLTVL.

The J gene is TRBJ2-7, the V gene TRBV6-1; 9 bases agree with TRBD1. V gave up 2 bases and J gave up 5 bases; unmatched junction bases: 10. From germline, CDR1 is MNHNS and CDR2 SASEGT. The CDR3 extends over 16 amino acids. The chain's CDR3 is CASSELTGTGSDEQYF. Here the CDR3 DNA reads TGTGCCAGCAGTGAACTGACCGGGACAGGGTCGGACGAGCAGTACTTC.

The chain carries TRBV4-2 and TRBJ1-6; D not certain. V was cut by 7 bases and J by 5 bases, with 12 bases left in between. The CDR3 consists of 14 residues. The germline gives CDR1 LGHNA, CDR2 YNFKEQ. CDR3 sequence: CASKDGTNNSPLHF. CDR3 bases: TGTGCCAGCAAGGACGGTACCAATAATTCACCCCTCCACTTT.

CDR3 sequence reads: CASSDFLRDTEAFF. The CDR3 DNA reads TGTGCCAGCAGCGACTTCCTGAGGGACACTGAAGCTTTCTTT. The chain employs TRBV5-6 and TRBJ1-1; no reliable D call. The CDR3 length is 14 residues. CDR1 SGHDT and CDR2 YYEEEE come from the germline V gene. V was pared by 4 bases and J by 3 bases, with 13 bases between.

Details on this clone: The junction departs from germline at one end; a sequencing error may be responsible. This chain connects TRBV6-2 or TRBV6-3 to TRBJ1-5; D call uncertain. The CDR3 covers 12 residues. The germline CDR1 and CDR2 sequences are MNHEY and SVGEGT. The CDR3 region is CASSQSRDRIYF. CDR3 bases: TGTGCCAGCAGTCAATCGCGTGATAGGATTTATTTT.

This clone was seen a single time. The J gene is TRBJ2-7, the V gene TRBV5-1, with 7 positions matching TRBD2. V was clipped by 4 bases and J by 0 bases; unmatched bases: 4. Germline CDR1 SGHRS, CDR2 YFSETQ. There are 14 residues in the CDR3. The CDR3 DNA sequence: TGCGCCAGCAGCACTAGCGCCCCCTCCTACGAGCAGTACTTC. It specifies CASSTSAPSYEQYF.

The table lists this clone with a count of one. The J gene is TRBJ2-7, the V gene TRBV18, with D uncertain. The CDR3 runs 11 residues. Per germline, CDR1 KGHSH and CDR2 LQKENI. With 5 bases removed from V and 4 bases from J, the gap between germline ends came to 6 bases. This CDR3 is CASSTEYEQYF. The CDR3 region has the DNA TGTGCCAGCTCAACAGAGTACGAGCAGTACTTC.

Remarks on this clone: The sample contains more than one DNA sequence encoding this CDR3. V and J are TRBV27 and TRBJ2-7; D ambiguous. V lost 3 bases to trimming and J lost 0 bases, with 6 bases between them. Looked up from germline, CDR1 is MNHEY and CDR2 is SMNVEV (reference sequence). The length of the CDR3 is 13 residues. CDR3 DNA sequence: TGTGCCAGCAGTTTCTTGAGCTCCTACGAGCAGTACTTC. Translating gives CASSFLSSYEQYF.

This chain uses TRBV21-1 with TRBJ1-1. TRBV21-1 has pseudogene status. This CDR3 comprises 16 residues. The CDR3 bases are TGTGCCAGCAGCAAAGTATCCAGGGCGGGGAACACTGAAGCTTTCTTT. It encodes CASSKVSRAGNTEAFF.